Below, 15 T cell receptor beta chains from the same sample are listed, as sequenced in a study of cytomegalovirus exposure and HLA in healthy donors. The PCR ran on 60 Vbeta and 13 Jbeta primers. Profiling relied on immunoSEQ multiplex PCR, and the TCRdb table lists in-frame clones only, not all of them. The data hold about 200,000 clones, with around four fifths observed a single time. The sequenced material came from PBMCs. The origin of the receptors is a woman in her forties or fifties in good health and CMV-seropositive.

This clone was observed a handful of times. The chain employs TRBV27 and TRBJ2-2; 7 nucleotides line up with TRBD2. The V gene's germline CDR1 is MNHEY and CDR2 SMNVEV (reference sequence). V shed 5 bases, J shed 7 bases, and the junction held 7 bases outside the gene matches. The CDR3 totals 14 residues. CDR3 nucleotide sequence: TGTGCCAGCAGTGGCGGGACTATTGGCGGGGAGCTGTTTTTT. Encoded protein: CASSGGTIGGELFF.

CDR3 sequence: CAWSHGELFF. CDR3 nucleotides: TGTGCCTGGTCCCACGGGGAGCTGTTTTTT. V is TRBV30 and J is TRBJ2-2; D gene ambiguous. Germline CDR1 is GTSNPN and CDR2 is SVGIG (reference sequence). Trimming stripped 5 bases from V and 7 bases from J, with 5 bases between. The CDR3 covers 10 residues.

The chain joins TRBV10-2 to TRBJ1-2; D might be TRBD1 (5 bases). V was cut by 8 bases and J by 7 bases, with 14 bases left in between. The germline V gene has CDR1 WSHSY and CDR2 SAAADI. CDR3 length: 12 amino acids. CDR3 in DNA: TGCGCCAGCGGAGGGGCCTTAGGTGGCTACACCTTC. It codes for CASGGALGGYTF.

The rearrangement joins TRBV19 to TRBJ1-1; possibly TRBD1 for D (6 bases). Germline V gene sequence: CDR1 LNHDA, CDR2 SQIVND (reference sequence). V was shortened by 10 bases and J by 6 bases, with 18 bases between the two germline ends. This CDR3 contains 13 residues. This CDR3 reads CATRFRGSAEAFF. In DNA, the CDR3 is TGTGCCACGCGTTTCAGGGGAAGCGCTGAAGCTTTCTTT.

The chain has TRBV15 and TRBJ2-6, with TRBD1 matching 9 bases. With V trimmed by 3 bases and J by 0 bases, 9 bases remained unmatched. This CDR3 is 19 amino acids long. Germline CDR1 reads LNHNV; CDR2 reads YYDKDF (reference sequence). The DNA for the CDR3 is TGTGCCACCAGCAGGACCCCCGGGACAGGGTACTCTGGGGCCAACGTCCTGACTTTC. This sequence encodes CATSRTPGTGYSGANVLTF. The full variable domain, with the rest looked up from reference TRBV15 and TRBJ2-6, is DAMVIQNPRYQVTQFGKPVTLSCSQTLNHNVMYWYQQKSSQAPKLLFHYYDKDFNNEADTPDNFQSRRPNTSFCFLDIRSPGLGDTAMYLCATSRTPGTGYSGANVLTFGAGSRLTVL.

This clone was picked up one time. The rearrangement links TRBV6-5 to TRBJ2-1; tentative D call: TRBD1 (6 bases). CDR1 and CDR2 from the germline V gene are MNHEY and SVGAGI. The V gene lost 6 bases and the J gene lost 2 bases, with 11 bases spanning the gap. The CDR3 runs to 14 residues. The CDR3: CASSRQVPYNEQFF. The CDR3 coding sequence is TGTGCCAGCAGCCGACAGGTACCCTACAATGAGCAGTTCTTC.

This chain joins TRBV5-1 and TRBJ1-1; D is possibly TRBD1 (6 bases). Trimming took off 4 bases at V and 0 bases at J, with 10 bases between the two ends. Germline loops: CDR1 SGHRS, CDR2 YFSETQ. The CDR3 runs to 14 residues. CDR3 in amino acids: CASSIQGMNTEAFF. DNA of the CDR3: TGCGCCAGCAGCATACAGGGCATGAACACTGAAGCTTTCTTT.

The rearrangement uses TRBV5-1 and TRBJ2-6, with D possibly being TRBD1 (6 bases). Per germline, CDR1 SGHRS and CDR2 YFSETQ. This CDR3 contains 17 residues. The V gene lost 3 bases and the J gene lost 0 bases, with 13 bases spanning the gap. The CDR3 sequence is CASSSPWTASGANVLTF. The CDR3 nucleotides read TGCGCCAGCAGCTCCCCGTGGACAGCCTCTGGGGCCAACGTCCTGACTTTC.

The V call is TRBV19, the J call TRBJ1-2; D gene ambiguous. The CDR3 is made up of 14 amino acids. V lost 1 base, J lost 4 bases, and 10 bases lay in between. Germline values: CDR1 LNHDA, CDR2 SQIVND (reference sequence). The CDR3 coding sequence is TGTGCCAGTAGTATAGTCCCCCGGGGCTATGGCTACACCTTC. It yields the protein CASSIVPRGYGYTF.

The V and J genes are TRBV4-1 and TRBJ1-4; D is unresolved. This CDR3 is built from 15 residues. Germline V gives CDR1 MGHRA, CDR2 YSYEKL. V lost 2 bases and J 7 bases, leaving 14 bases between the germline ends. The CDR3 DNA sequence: TGCGCCAGCAGCCAATTTCGTGGAGGTACTGAAAAACTGTTTTTT. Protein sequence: CASSQFRGGTEKLFF.

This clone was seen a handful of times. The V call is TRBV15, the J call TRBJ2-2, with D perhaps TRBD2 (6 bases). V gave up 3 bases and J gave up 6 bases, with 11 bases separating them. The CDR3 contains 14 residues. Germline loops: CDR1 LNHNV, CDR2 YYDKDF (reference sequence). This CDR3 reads CATSRGGGSGELFF. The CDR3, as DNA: TGTGCCACCAGCAGGGGCGGAGGGTCCGGGGAGCTGTTTTTT. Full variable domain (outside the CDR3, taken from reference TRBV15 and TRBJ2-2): DAMVIQNPRYQVTQFGKPVTLSCSQTLNHNVMYWYQQKSSQAPKLLFHYYDKDFNNEADTPDNFQSRRPNTSFCFLDIRSPGLGDTAMYLCATSRGGGSGELFFGEGSRLTVL.

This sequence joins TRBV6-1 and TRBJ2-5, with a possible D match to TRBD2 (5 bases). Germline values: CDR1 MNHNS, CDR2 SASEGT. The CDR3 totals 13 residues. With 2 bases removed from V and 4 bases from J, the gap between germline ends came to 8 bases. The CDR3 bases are TGTGCCAGCAGTGAACCGGGGAGAGAGACCCAGTACTTC. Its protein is CASSEPGRETQYF.

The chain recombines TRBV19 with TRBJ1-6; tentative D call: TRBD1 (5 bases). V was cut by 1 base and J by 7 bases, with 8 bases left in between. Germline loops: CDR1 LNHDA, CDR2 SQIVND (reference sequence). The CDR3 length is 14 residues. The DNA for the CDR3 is TGTGCCAGTAGTATAGGACAGACGAATTCACCCCTCCACTTT. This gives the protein CASSIGQTNSPLHF.

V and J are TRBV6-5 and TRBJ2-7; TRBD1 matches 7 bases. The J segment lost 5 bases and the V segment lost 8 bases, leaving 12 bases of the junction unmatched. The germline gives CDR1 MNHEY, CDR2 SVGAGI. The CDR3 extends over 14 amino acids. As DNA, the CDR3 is TGTGCCAGCGGCGACAGGGCCGCCTATAACGAGCAGTACTTC. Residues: CASGDRAAYNEQYF.

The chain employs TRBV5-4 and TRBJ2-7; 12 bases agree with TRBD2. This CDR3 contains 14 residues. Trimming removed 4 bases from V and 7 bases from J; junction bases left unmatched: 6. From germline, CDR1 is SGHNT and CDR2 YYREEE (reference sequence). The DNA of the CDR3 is TGTGCCAGCAGCCAAACTAGCGGGAGGAGTGAGCAGTACTTC. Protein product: CASSQTSGRSEQYF.